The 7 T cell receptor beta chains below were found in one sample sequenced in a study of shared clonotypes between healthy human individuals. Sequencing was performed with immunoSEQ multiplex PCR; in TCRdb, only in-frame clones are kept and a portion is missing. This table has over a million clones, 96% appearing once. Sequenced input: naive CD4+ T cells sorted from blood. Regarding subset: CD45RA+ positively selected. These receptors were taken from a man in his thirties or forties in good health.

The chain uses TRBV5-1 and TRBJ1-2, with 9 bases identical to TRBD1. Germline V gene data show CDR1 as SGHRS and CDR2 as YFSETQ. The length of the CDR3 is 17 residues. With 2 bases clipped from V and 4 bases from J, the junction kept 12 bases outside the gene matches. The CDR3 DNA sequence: TGCGCCAGCAGCTTCCGTTGGGACAGGGTCTCAACCTATGGCTACACCTTC. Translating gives CASSFRWDRVSTYGYTF.

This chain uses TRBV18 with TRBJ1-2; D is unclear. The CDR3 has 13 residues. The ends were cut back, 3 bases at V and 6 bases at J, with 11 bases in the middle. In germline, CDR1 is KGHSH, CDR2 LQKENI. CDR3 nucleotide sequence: TGTGCCAGCTCACCCTACGGCTCGGATGGCTACACCTTC. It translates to CASSPYGSDGYTF.

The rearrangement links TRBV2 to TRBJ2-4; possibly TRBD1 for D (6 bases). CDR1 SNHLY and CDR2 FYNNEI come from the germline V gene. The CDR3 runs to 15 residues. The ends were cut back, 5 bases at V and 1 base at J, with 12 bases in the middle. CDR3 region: CASSYRETAKNIQYF. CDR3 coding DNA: TGTGCCAGCAGTTACAGGGAGACCGCCAAAAACATTCAGTACTTC.

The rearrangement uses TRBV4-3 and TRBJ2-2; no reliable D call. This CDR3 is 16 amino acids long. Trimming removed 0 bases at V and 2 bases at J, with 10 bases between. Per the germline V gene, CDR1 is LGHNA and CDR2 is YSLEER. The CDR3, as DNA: TGCGCCAGCAGCCAAGAATGGCGGAGCAACACCGGGGAGCTGTTTTTT. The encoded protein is CASSQEWRSNTGELFF.

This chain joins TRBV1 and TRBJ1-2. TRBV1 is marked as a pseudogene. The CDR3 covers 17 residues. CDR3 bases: TGCACCAGCAGATTCCGGGACACCGGCAGGGACTCGAATGGCTACACCTTC. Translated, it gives CTSRFRDTGRDSNGYTF.

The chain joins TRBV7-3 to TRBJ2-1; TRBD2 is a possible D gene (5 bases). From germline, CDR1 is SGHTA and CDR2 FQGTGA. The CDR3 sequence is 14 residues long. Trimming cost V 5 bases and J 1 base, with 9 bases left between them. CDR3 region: CASSPRLSYNEQFF. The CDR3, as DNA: TGTGCCAGCAGCCCAAGACTATCCTACAATGAGCAGTTCTTC.

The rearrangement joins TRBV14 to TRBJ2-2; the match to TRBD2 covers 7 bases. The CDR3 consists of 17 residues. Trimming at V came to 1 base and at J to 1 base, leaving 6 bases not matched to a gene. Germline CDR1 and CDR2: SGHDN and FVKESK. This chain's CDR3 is CASSQAYREVNTGELFF. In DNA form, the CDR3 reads TGTGCCAGCAGCCAAGCTTATCGGGAGGTGAACACCGGGGAGCTGTTTTTT.